The 4 T cell receptor beta chains below come from one sample, sequenced in a study of T cells in tumors after PD-1 blockade. Profiling relied on immunoSEQ multiplex PCR, and the TCRdb table lists in-frame clones only, not all of them. The top ten hold under 15% of the sample, which has some 60,000 clones, about four fifths seen once. This sample comprised PBMCs, obtained before anti-PD-1 treatment. Receptors were obtained from a human donor with basal cell carcinoma.

The gene calls are TRBV5-1 and TRBJ2-1, with no clear D. Trimming shortened V by 0 bases and J by 10 bases, and 20 bases separated the two germline ends. The CDR3 has 16 residues. The germline V gene has CDR1 SGHRS and CDR2 YFSETQ. The CDR3 bases are TGCGCCAGCAGCTTGGATTGGACCCTCGGATTAAGGGAGCAGTTCTTC. Its translation: CASSLDWTLGLREQFF.

The rearrangement joins TRBV5-5 to TRBJ2-2, with TRBD1 identical over 7 bases. V was clipped by 6 bases and J by 0 bases; unmatched bases: 8. CDR3 size: 16 residues. Germline CDR1 reads SGHKS; CDR2 reads YYEKEE (reference sequence). The CDR3 DNA sequence: TGTGCCAGCACCCGGACAGGTCGGACGAACACCGGGGAGCTGTTTTTT. Its protein product is CASTRTGRTNTGELFF. Using reference TRBV5-5 and TRBJ2-2 for the parts outside the CDR3, the full variable domain is DAGVTQSPTHLIKTRGQQVTLRCSPISGHKSVSWYQQVLGQGPQFIFQYYEKEERGRGNFPDRFSARQFPNYSSELNVNALLLGDSALYLCASTRTGRTNTGELFFGEGSRLTVL.

The rearrangement uses TRBV2 and TRBJ1-2; D unclear. V was shortened by 3 bases and J by 4 bases, with 6 bases between the two germline ends. The germline CDR1 and CDR2 sequences are SNHLY and FYNNEI. The CDR3 has 12 amino acids. Here the CDR3 DNA reads TGTGCCAGCAGTGACGGTGCCTATGGCTACACCTTC. Protein sequence: CASSDGAYGYTF.

This chain joins TRBV7-3 and TRBJ2-3, with D perhaps being TRBD1 or TRBD2 (5 bases each). The CDR3 totals 14 residues. The germline V gene has CDR1 SGHTA and CDR2 FQGTGA. V shed 4 bases and J shed 10 bases, with 18 bases lying between them. The DNA for the CDR3 is TGTGCCAGCAGCTCGGGACCGCAAAAGGTTGCGCAGTATTTT. Translation gives CASSSGPQKVAQYF.